The sequence of this T cell receptor beta chain was determined in a study of cytotoxic CD8 clonotypes in ibrutinib-treated CLL. Study observations and caveats: Sample timing was unmatched between remission and later-progressing patients; lymph nodes unstudied. Public clonotypes, rarely seen, contracted or held steady on treatment.

A note on this clone: Antigen unknown.

Trimming took 5 bases from V and 6 from J, leaving 10 bases between them. Looked up from germline, CDR1 is PRHDT and CDR2 is FYEKMQ (reference sequence). The CDR3 has 12 amino acids. This table comes from immunoSEQ multiplex PCR, and its TCRdb copy is limited to in-frame clones, with some not included. This repertoire shows about 330,000 clones, 67% found once; its top ten account for around 6.3%. The sample was PBMCs, taken after 36 months of ibrutinib treatment. The chain uses TRBV13 and TRBJ2-5; no firm D call. The sequence was collected from a human donor with chronic lymphocytic leukemia. CDR3 residues: CASSLLGQTQYF. In DNA form, the CDR3 reads TGTGCCAGCAGCCTGTTAGGGCAGACCCAGTACTTC.